This TCR beta chain comes out of a study of blood T cells in healthy people across ages. V shed 5 bases, J shed 4 bases, and the junction held 9 bases outside the gene matches. Germline loops: CDR1 MDHEN, CDR2 SYDVKM. The CDR3 runs 16 residues. The authors ran a second PCR of roughly 6 to 11 cycles using a sample-barcoded 5' primer and a J-beta primer mix. Via MiXCR, TCRdb re-called the 5' RACE reads, giving one row per CDR3 protein. The data contain about 1.8 million distinct CDR3 sequences, just under 50% of them singletons. The sample consisted of blood. The TCR sequence derives from a woman between 35 and 50 years old in good health. V usage is TRBV28 and J usage is TRBJ2-1, with 9 bases that match TRBD1. CDR3 DNA: TGTGCCAGCAGTGTCCGACAGGGGGAGGGGTACAATGAGCAGTTCTTC. This sequence encodes CASSVRQGEGYNEQFF.